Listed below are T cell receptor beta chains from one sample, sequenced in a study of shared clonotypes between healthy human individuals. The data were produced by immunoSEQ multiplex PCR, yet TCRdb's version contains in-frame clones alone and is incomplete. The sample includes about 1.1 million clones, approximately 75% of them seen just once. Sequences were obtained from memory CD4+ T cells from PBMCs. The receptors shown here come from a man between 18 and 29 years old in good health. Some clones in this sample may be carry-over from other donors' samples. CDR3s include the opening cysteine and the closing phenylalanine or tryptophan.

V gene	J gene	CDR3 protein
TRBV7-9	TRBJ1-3	CASSPQPGHLSGNTIYF
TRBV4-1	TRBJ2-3	CASSPRVAASTDTQYF
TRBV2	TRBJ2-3	CASSVVDTQYF
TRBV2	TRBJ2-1	CASSDPGLAPRNEQFF
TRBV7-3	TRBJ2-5	CASSLVLQETQYF
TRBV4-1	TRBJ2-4	CASSQVGGRGQNIQYF
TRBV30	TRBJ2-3	CAWSREGLPTSTDTQYF
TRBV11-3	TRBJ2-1	CASSQRRLAGIDEQFF
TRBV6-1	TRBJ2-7	CASSERPREQYF
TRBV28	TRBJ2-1	CASRGGPTYNEQFF
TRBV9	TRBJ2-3	CASSVGSSGMADTQYF
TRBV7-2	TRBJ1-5	CASSLSGQVYNQPQHF
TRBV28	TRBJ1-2	CASSRTGAGGYTF
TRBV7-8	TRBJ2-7	CASSLRRPPSEQYF
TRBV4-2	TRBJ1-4	CASSQEQGTNEKLFF
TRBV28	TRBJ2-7	CASSPLPGTGNYEQYF
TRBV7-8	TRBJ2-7	CASSLTRQGAYEQYF
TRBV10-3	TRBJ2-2	CAISDEVGIAGELFF
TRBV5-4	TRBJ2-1	CASSFGSRGSVMGSNNEQFF
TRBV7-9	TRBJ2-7	CASSSPGGYYEQYF
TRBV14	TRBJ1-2	CASSHTRQGVSGYTF
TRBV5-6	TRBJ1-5	CASSPGTGRGSDQPQHF
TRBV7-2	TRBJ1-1	CASSLAGGGWDTEAFF
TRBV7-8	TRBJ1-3	CASSPRGRLGGNTIYF
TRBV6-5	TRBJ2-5	CASSFIGETQYF
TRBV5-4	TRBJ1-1	CASSPGGMNTEAFF
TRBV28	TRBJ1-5	CASSPGGGSNQPQHF
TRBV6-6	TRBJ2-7	CASRRTSGSSYEQYF
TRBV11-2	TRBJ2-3	CASSLVPGIGTDTQYF
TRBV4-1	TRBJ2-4	CASSQMGPTKNIQYF
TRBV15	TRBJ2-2	CATSLGTNTGELFF
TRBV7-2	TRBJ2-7	CASSQDRMSYEQYF
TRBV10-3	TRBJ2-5	CAISESRGRAEETQYF
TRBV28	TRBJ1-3	CASSRHGRGRVNGNTIYF
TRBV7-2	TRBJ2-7	CASSATGGPYEQYF
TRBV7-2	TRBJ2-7	CASSSGTFSYEQYF
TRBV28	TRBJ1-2	CASSLGTYGYTF
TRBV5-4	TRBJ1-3	CASSSGTGGGSGNTIYF
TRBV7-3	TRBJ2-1	CASSLGADYNEQFF
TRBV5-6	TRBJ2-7	CASSLGQGRYEQYF
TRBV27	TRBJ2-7	CASSPRTGSYEQYF
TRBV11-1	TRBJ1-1	CASSLIWASAEAFF